A single T cell receptor (beta chain) is shown here with its context. One end of the junction fails to match germline, which may point to a read error. The sample originates from a study of blood T cells in healthy people across ages. The CDR3 extends over 12 amino acids. Germline V gene sequence: CDR1 DFQATT, CDR2 SNEGSKA (reference sequence). In terms of origin and age, donors were healthy Caucasian individuals from Russia aged about 6 to 90. Together with a sample-barcoded 5' primer, a J-beta primer mix was included in a second PCR lasting about 6 to 11 cycles. Each cDNA molecule, via a template-switch adaptor with 12 random nucleotides, was tagged. MiXCR, applied by TCRdb to the 5' RACE reads, yields one record per CDR3 protein. The data contain 1.5 million to 2 million distinct CDR3 sequences, 28% of them seen just once; the ten biggest clones take up approximately 7.7%.

The rearrangement uses TRBV20-1 and TRBJ2-7; 10 bases are shared with TRBD2. Sequenced sample: blood. The receptor was derived from a woman younger than 45 in good health. CDR3 nucleotides: TGCGGGGGGACTAGCGTCTCCTGCGAGCAGTACTTC. This sequence encodes CGGTSVSCEQYF.